The 15 T cell receptor beta chains presented below share a single source sample, sequenced in a study of T cell repertoires in cytomegalovirus infection. The antigens these receptors bind are not known. Each CDR3 protein is one row after TCRdb ran MiXCR on the reads. The table has about a million distinct CDR3 sequences, around 32% seen once; the top ten hold roughly 12%. Here the sequenced sample was cultured CD8+ T cells from PBMCs, taken from culture after CMV antigen stimulation. The receptors originated from a human donor in good health (CMV status not recorded). Some clones in this sample may be carry-over from other donors' samples.

This clonotype appeared many times. This chain links TRBV7-6 with TRBJ2-1; tentative D call: TRBD1 (6 bases). Trimming removed 1 base from V and 4 bases from J, with 14 bases in between. Germline CDR1 and CDR2: SGHVS and FNYEAQ. The CDR3 has 16 amino acids. CDR3 protein: CASSLGGGGPYNEQFF. The CDR3 DNA reads TGTGCCAGCAGCTTAGGGGGTGGGGGCCCGTACAATGAGCAGTTCTTC.

This clonotype was found a few times. This chain uses TRBV6-1 with TRBJ2-1; 11 nucleotides agree with TRBD1. CDR1 MNHNS and CDR2 SASEGT come from the germline V gene. This CDR3 spans 13 amino acids. V lost 6 bases to trimming and J lost 8 bases; unmatched junction nucleotides: 3. CDR3 DNA sequence: TGTGCCAGCAGGGACAGGGGGCAGGATGAGCAGTTCTTC. This encodes CASRDRGQDEQFF.

This clonotype was found a few times. The rearrangement links TRBV5-1 to TRBJ2-3; 7 bases agree with TRBD1. CDR1 and CDR2 from the germline V gene are SGHRS and YFSETQ. The V and J ends lost 0 bases and 9 bases, in that order; junction bases with no gene match: 19. The CDR3 is 18 residues long. The CDR3 DNA is TGCGCCAGCAGCTTGGTTGGCCCCCTTGACAGGGCGGGTCAGACGCAGTATTTT. This gives the protein CASSLVGPLDRAGQTQYF.

This clonotype was detected only once. The J gene is TRBJ2-3, the V gene TRBV6-2 or TRBV6-3, with 12 bases that match TRBD2. Germline lookup yields CDR1 MNHEY and CDR2 SVGEGT. J was trimmed by 10 bases and V by 1 base; bases with no gene match: 9. The CDR3 contains 16 residues. CDR3 DNA sequence: TGTGCCAGCAGTTACTTGGCTAGCGGGGGGGACATTTCGCAGTATTTT. Encoded protein: CASSYLASGGDISQYF.

The genes are TRBV27 and TRBJ2-7; the D gene is possibly TRBD1 (5 bases). This CDR3 has 15 residues. In germline, CDR1 is MNHEY, CDR2 SMNVEV (reference sequence). Trimming left V 3 bases short and J 0 bases short, with 12 bases between. The CDR3 sequence is CASSLRTPRSYEQYV. In DNA, the CDR3 is TGTGCCAGCAGTTTGCGGACACCTCGCTCCTACGAGCAGTACGTC.

This clonotype was seen many times. This chain joins TRBV7-6 and TRBJ2-1; 8 nucleotides match TRBD2. J lost 5 bases, V lost 5 bases, and 17 bases had no gene match. Germline loops: CDR1 SGHVS, CDR2 FNYEAQ. The CDR3 has 18 amino acids. The CDR3 coding sequence is TGTGCCAGCAGCACCCCCCTGGCGGGGGGTCTGCAAAACAATGAGCAGTTCTTC. The encoded protein is CASSTPLAGGLQNNEQFF.

This chain joins TRBV6-8 and TRBJ1-2, with D unclear. V gave up 0 bases and J gave up 3 bases, with 5 bases separating them. The CDR3 consists of 13 residues. Germline lookup yields CDR1 MNHGY and CDR2 SAAAGT. The chain's CDR3 is CASSYSLDYGYTF. The CDR3 DNA reads TGTGCCAGCAGTTACTCCTTAGACTATGGCTACACCTTC.

The genes are TRBV6-6 and TRBJ2-7; 8 bases match TRBD1. This CDR3 is built from 15 residues. J gave up 2 bases and V 4 bases, and 7 bases lay outside the gene matches. CDR1 is MNHNY and CDR2 is SVGAGI in the germline V gene (reference sequence). The CDR3 nucleotides read TGTGCCAGCAGTTCCCACGACAGGGGAACCTACGAGCAGTACTTC. Its translation is CASSSHDRGTYEQYF.

V is TRBV6-1 and J is TRBJ2-5; 10 bases are shared with TRBD2. V trimming: 6 bases; J trimming: 4 bases; junction bases outside the gene matches: 2. Germline V gene sequence: CDR1 MNHNS, CDR2 SASEGT. This CDR3 has 13 residues. The CDR3 DNA is TGTGCCAGCAGAGCGGGGGGGCGAGAGACCCAGTACTTC. It encodes CASRAGGRETQYF.

CDR3 nucleotides: TGCGCCAGCAGCCAAGATCTCACAGGGGCTGGAAACACCATATATTTT. Protein: CASSQDLTGAGNTIYF. This chain uses TRBV4-3 with TRBJ1-3; 7 nucleotides align to TRBD1. V lost 0 bases to trimming and J lost 2 bases; unmatched junction nucleotides: 4. The CDR3 is made up of 16 amino acids. The germline CDR1 and CDR2 sequences are LGHNA and YSLEER.

V and J are TRBV28 and TRBJ2-3; D may be TRBD2 (5 bases). The CDR3 sequence is 13 residues long. The germline gives CDR1 MDHEN, CDR2 SYDVKM. V lost 10 bases to trimming and J lost 7 bases, with 18 bases between them. The CDR3 region has the DNA TGTGCCATCCCGGGTAGGGAGAGGAATACGCAGTATTTT. This sequence encodes CAIPGRERNTQYF.

This clonotype has more than one count but fewer than ten. V gene TRBV7-9 combines with J gene TRBJ2-1, with TRBD2 matching over 7 bases. V trimming: 4 bases; J trimming: 5 bases; junction bases outside the gene matches: 8. This CDR3 comprises 15 residues. The germline gives CDR1 SEHNR, CDR2 FQNEAQ (reference sequence). CDR3 in DNA: TGTGCCAGCAGCTCCGAGTGGGACTACAACAATGAGCAGTTCTTC. Translated: CASSSEWDYNNEQFF.

The rearrangement links TRBV6-1 to TRBJ2-7; D is ambiguous. CDR1 and CDR2 from the germline V gene are MNHNS and SASEGT. The CDR3 spans 14 residues. V lost 5 bases to trimming and J lost 2 bases, with 13 bases between them. The CDR3 DNA reads TGTGCCAGCAGTTTAAGCAGTCTTACCTACGAGCAGTACTTC. Translation: CASSLSSLTYEQYF.

This chain joins TRBV27 and TRBJ1-5; the match to TRBD1 covers 7 bases. V was pared by 2 bases and J by 10 bases, with 8 bases of the junction left unmatched. This CDR3 is 14 amino acids long. The germline V gene encodes CDR1 MNHEY and CDR2 SMNVEV (reference sequence). CDR3 nucleotides: TGTGCCAGCAGTTTAGGAGGGGGCGCTACCCCCCAGCATTTT. This translates into CASSLGGGATPQHF.

This chain uses TRBV20-1 with TRBJ2-7; D call uncertain. The germline CDR1 and CDR2 sequences are DFQATT and SNEGSKA (reference sequence). V gave up 3 bases and J gave up 3 bases, with 21 bases separating them. CDR3 length equals 16 residues. Written as DNA, the CDR3 is TGCAGTGCTAGCAACAAACGCGACTTACAACTCTACGAGCAGTACTTC. Translating it yields CSASNKRDLQLYEQYF.